The 32 T cell receptor beta chains below come from one sample, sequenced in a study of cytomegalovirus exposure and HLA in healthy donors. The protocol was immunoSEQ multiplex PCR, while the TCRdb copy is restricted to in-frame clones and leaves out a portion. This table holds around 200,000 clones, about 81% found once. Sequenced input: PBMCs. The source is a woman between 25 and 40 years old in good health and CMV-seronegative.

The CDR3 nucleotides read TGCGCCAGCAGCTTGGTATTCCGGGAGCAGTTCTTC. It specifies CASSLVFREQFF. The chain couples TRBV5-1 to TRBJ2-1; no clear D. The V and J ends lost 0 bases and 10 bases respectively, with 8 bases between them. CDR1 is SGHRS and CDR2 is YFSETQ in the germline V gene. There are 12 residues in the CDR3.

This rearrangement joins TRBV28 to TRBJ1-4; D is possibly TRBD1 (5 bases). CDR3 length: 18 amino acids. Trimming took 3 bases from V and 10 from J, leaving 27 bases between them. Per the germline V gene, CDR1 is MDHEN and CDR2 is SYDVKM. DNA of the CDR3: TGTGCCAGCAGTTTCGGGGGAAATGGAGGAGGCCCCCTTCGAAAACTGTTTTTT. Protein product: CASSFGGNGGGPLRKLFF.

V gene TRBV5-1 combines with J gene TRBJ1-1; D is unresolved. The germline V and J ends were trimmed by 7 bases and 1 base, with 17 bases remaining between them. CDR1 and CDR2 from the germline V gene are SGHRS and YFSETQ. This CDR3 has 15 amino acids. This chain's CDR3 is CASAEGYWGNTEAFF. The CDR3, as DNA: TGCGCCAGCGCCGAGGGTTATTGGGGGAACACTGAAGCTTTCTTT.

CDR3 in amino acids: CSASGGRGYTF. The CDR3 DNA reads TGCAGTGCTTCAGGGGGACGAGGCTACACCTTC. The chain combines TRBV20-1 with TRBJ1-2; TRBD1 aligns across 7 bases. In germline, CDR1 is DFQATT, CDR2 SNEGSKA (reference sequence). V lost 5 bases to trimming and J lost 8 bases; unmatched junction nucleotides: 5. The CDR3 has 11 amino acids.

The chain has TRBV19 and TRBJ1-1, with TRBD1 identical over 9 bases. This CDR3 is 14 amino acids long. The germline V gene has CDR1 LNHDA and CDR2 SQIVND (reference sequence). V shed 5 bases, J shed 10 bases, and the junction held 11 bases outside the gene matches. DNA of the CDR3: TGTGCCAGTAGTCCAAGCGGACAGGGGCCGGGAGCTTTCTTT. Protein sequence: CASSPSGQGPGAFF.

The chain carries TRBV15 and TRBJ1-2, with 8 nucleotides matching TRBD1. Germline trimming cut 3 bases from V and 3 bases from J; bases unmatched to any gene: 9. CDR3 length equals 16 residues. Germline loops: CDR1 LNHNV, CDR2 YYDKDF (reference sequence). The CDR3 DNA reads TGTGCCACCAGCAGGGAATATACAGGGGGTTACTATGGCTACACCTTC. It specifies CATSREYTGGYYGYTF.

The chain uses TRBV29-1 and TRBJ2-5; 12 positions agree with TRBD2. V trimming: 2 bases; J trimming: 3 bases; junction bases outside the gene matches: 10. Germline values: CDR1 SQVTM, CDR2 ANQGSEA. The CDR3 contains 17 residues. The CDR3 here is CSVETASGRAMKETQYF. The DNA for the CDR3 is TGCAGCGTTGAAACGGCTAGCGGGAGGGCCATGAAAGAGACCCAGTACTTC.

The rearrangement joins TRBV5-6 to TRBJ1-2; D call uncertain. Trimming removed 0 bases at V and 7 bases at J, with 10 bases between. The CDR3 is 13 residues long. Germline CDR1 is SGHDT and CDR2 is YYEEEE. The CDR3 nucleotides read TGTGCCAGCAGCTTGGGGCGGCGAGGTGGCTACACCTTC. Protein sequence: CASSLGRRGGYTF.

The chain uses TRBV5-1 and TRBJ1-4; perhaps TRBD1 as D (5 bases). V was shortened by 0 bases and J by 8 bases, with 14 bases between the two germline ends. The CDR3 is made up of 15 amino acids. The germline gives CDR1 SGHRS, CDR2 YFSETQ. Here the CDR3 DNA reads TGCGCCAGCAGCTTGGATCAGGGTGTGTCGGAAAAACTGTTTTTT. Its protein is CASSLDQGVSEKLFF.

In its sample, this clone was seen a few times. V gene TRBV7-9 combines with J gene TRBJ2-5; D is perhaps TRBD2 (5 bases). There are 15 residues in the CDR3. CDR1 is SEHNR, CDR2 FQNEAQ, per germline (reference sequence). The ends were cut back, 5 bases at V and 0 bases at J, with 13 bases in the middle. The CDR3 DNA reads TGTGCCAGCAGCCAAGGTGAGGGAGACCAAGAGACCCAGTACTTC. It translates to CASSQGEGDQETQYF.

The chain recombines TRBV5-1 with TRBJ2-7; a possible D gene is TRBD1 (6 bases). The length of the CDR3 is 14 residues. Trimming cost V 4 bases and J 0 bases, with 11 bases left between them. Germline CDR1 SGHRS, CDR2 YFSETQ. As DNA, the CDR3 is TGCGCCAGCAGCACTGGACAGAGCTCCTACGAGCAGTACTTC. It codes for CASSTGQSSYEQYF.

The genes are TRBV19 and TRBJ1-5; D is possibly TRBD1 (5 bases). CDR1 and CDR2 from the germline V gene are LNHDA and SQIVND (reference sequence). V lost 5 bases, J lost 0 bases, and 23 bases lay in between. The CDR3 runs to 19 residues. Here the CDR3 DNA reads TGTGCCAGTAGTGGCGGGGCAGGCCTTCCTCTTCATAGCAATCAGCCCCAGCATTTT. Translating gives CASSGGAGLPLHSNQPQHF.

This clone has only a few counts. Other DNA sequences in this specimen translate into the identical CDR3. The genes are TRBV2 and TRBJ2-7, with 7 bases aligning to TRBD1. Germline trimming cut 5 bases from V and 3 bases from J; bases unmatched to any gene: 1. The CDR3 contains 12 residues. Germline CDR1 SNHLY, CDR2 FYNNEI. CDR3 nucleotides: TGTGCCAGCAGTCGACAGGGCTACGAGCAGTACTTC. Protein product: CASSRQGYEQYF.

This clone was seen once. The chain recombines TRBV10-2 with TRBJ1-1; unclear D gene. The CDR3 has 13 residues. Trimming left V 8 bases short and J 2 bases short, with 12 bases between. Germline V gene sequence: CDR1 WSHSY, CDR2 SAAADI. CDR3 in amino acids: CASQVGVNTEAFF. As DNA, the CDR3 is TGCGCCAGCCAGGTCGGCGTAAACACTGAAGCTTTCTTT.

This clone was observed once. The chain has TRBV5-1 and TRBJ1-2; D not resolved. Germline loops: CDR1 SGHRS, CDR2 YFSETQ. V was trimmed by 5 bases and J by 1 base, leaving 15 bases between them. The CDR3 spans 15 residues. This CDR3 is CASRAALTNNYGYTF. In DNA form, the CDR3 reads TGCGCCAGCAGAGCCGCCCTGACTAATAACTATGGCTACACCTTC.

The count of this clone is one. The V gene is TRBV5-1, the J gene TRBJ1-2, with D possibly TRBD1 on 5 matching bases. Germline V gives CDR1 SGHRS, CDR2 YFSETQ. With 0 bases removed from V and 4 bases from J, the gap between germline ends came to 16 bases. The CDR3 extends over 16 amino acids. The CDR3 loop is CASSLAVGPQVYGYTF. The CDR3 nucleotides are TGCGCCAGCAGCTTGGCCGTGGGGCCCCAGGTCTATGGCTACACCTTC.

This sequence joins TRBV19 and TRBJ1-2, with a weak D call TRBD1 (6 bases). In germline, CDR1 is LNHDA, CDR2 SQIVND (reference sequence). The CDR3 is 14 amino acids. Trimming took 7 bases from V and 7 from J, leaving 19 bases between them. CDR3 nucleotides: TGTGCCAGTAATGACAGGAGGCGTGTTTTTGGCTACACCTTC. It is translated as CASNDRRRVFGYTF.

The DNA for the CDR3 is TGCGCCAGCAGCCGACGGGGCAGCGGGGGGCAATACAATGAGCAGTTCTTC. Protein sequence: CASSRRGSGGQYNEQFF. The chain is built from TRBV4-1 and TRBJ2-1, with 9 bases identical to TRBD2. V lost 4 bases to trimming and J lost 4 bases; unmatched junction nucleotides: 11. The germline V gene encodes CDR1 MGHRA and CDR2 YSYEKL. This CDR3 contains 17 residues.

The J gene is TRBJ2-3, the V gene TRBV7-9; weak D call: TRBD1 (5 bases). Trimming took off 2 bases at V and 3 bases at J, with 6 bases between the two ends. CDR3 length: 13 residues. In germline, CDR1 is SEHNR, CDR2 FQNEAQ (reference sequence). The CDR3 DNA is TGTGCCAGCAGCTTACCAGGGACAGATACGCAGTATTTT. This codes for CASSLPGTDTQYF.

V usage is TRBV5-4 and J usage is TRBJ2-1; D is perhaps TRBD2 (6 bases). CDR3 length equals 15 residues. Germline CDR1 reads SGHNT; CDR2 reads YYREEE (reference sequence). With 0 bases removed from V and 9 bases from J, the gap between germline ends came to 16 bases. CDR3 residues: CASSLDGSGVSEQFF. The DNA of the CDR3 is TGTGCCAGCAGCTTGGACGGGAGCGGAGTAAGTGAGCAGTTCTTC.

The gene calls are TRBV7-2 and TRBJ1-2; D ambiguous. The V gene's germline CDR1 is SGHTA and CDR2 FQGNSA. Trimming shortened V by 1 base and J by 4 bases, and 10 bases separated the two germline ends. This CDR3 is 14 amino acids long. CDR3 nucleotide sequence: TGTGCCAGCAGCTTAGACCGGGGTCCCTATGGCTACACCTTC. It encodes CASSLDRGPYGYTF.

This clone has more than one count but fewer than ten. V usage is TRBV30 and J usage is TRBJ2-2, with 9 bases fitting TRBD1. Trimming took 4 bases from V and 4 from J; bases not matched to a gene: 4. Looked up from germline, CDR1 is GTSNPN and CDR2 is SVGIG (reference sequence). The CDR3 is 14 amino acids. The CDR3 region has the DNA TGTGCCTGGAACCTGGGACAGGGCACCGGGGAGCTGTTTTTT. Amino acid sequence: CAWNLGQGTGELFF. The full variable domain, rest sourced from reference TRBV30 and TRBJ2-2, is SQTIHQWPATLVQPVGSPLSLECTVEGTSNPNLYWYRQAAGRGLQLLFYSVGIGQISSEVPQNLSASRPQDRQFILSSKKLLLSDSGFYLCAWNLGQGTGELFFGEGSRLTVL.

The rearrangement uses TRBV5-1 and TRBJ1-4; D is ambiguous. Germline-derived CDR1 and CDR2 are SGHRS and YFSETQ. The CDR3 length is 15 residues. Trimming took 4 bases from V and 0 from J, leaving 10 bases between them. CDR3 coding DNA: TGCGCCAGCAGCCCCAGGCCGGCAACTAATGAAAAACTGTTTTTT. Protein: CASSPRPATNEKLFF. Based on the CDR3 plus reference TRBV5-1 and TRBJ1-4, the full variable domain is KAGVTQTPRYLIKTRGQQVTLSCSPISGHRSVSWYQQTPGQGLQFLFEYFSETQRNKGNFPGRFSGRQFSNSRSEMNVSTLELGDSALYLCASSPRPATNEKLFFGSGTQLSVL.

The chain carries TRBV6-5 and TRBJ1-4; TRBD1 matches 9 bases. V gave up 4 bases and J gave up 8 bases; unmatched junction bases: 8. Germline-derived CDR1 and CDR2 are MNHEY and SVGAGI. The CDR3 consists of 15 residues. CDR3 in DNA: TGTGCCAGCAGTTCCGGGACAGGGAATGGGGAAAAACTGTTTTTT. Residues: CASSSGTGNGEKLFF.

The rearrangement links TRBV2 to TRBJ2-4; TRBD1 aligns across 10 bases. Germline V gene lookup returns CDR1 SNHLY and CDR2 FYNNEI. This CDR3 is 15 amino acids long. V gave up 2 bases and J gave up 4 bases; unmatched junction bases: 2. In DNA, the CDR3 is TGTGCCAGCAGTGAATCGGGACAGGGGAAAAACATTCAGTACTTC. Residues: CASSESGQGKNIQYF.

The chain uses TRBV6-5 and TRBJ1-1; a weak D match, TRBD1 (5 bases). The CDR3 totals 12 residues. Germline CDR1 MNHEY, CDR2 SVGAGI. V lost 5 bases, J lost 3 bases, and 7 bases lay in between. As DNA, the CDR3 is TGTGCCAGCAGTCCAGGGTACACTGAAGCTTTCTTT. This sequence encodes CASSPGYTEAFF.

The V call is TRBV27, the J call TRBJ1-5; D not certain. The V and J ends lost 3 bases and 6 bases respectively, with 15 bases between them. Germline loops: CDR1 MNHEY, CDR2 SMNVEV (reference sequence). The CDR3 runs 15 residues. The CDR3 coding sequence is TGTGCCAGCAGTTTCTCCGGAGGGCTTGGTCAGCCCCAGCATTTT. Residues: CASSFSGGLGQPQHF.

The chain joins TRBV9 to TRBJ2-1; 7 nucleotides match TRBD1. CDR1 is SGDLS and CDR2 is YYNGEE in the germline V gene. The CDR3 has 16 residues. With V trimmed by 0 bases and J by 0 bases, 3 bases remained unmatched. The CDR3 spells CASSVGDSLSYNEQFF. Written as DNA, the CDR3 is TGTGCCAGCAGCGTAGGGGACAGCCTCTCCTACAATGAGCAGTTCTTC. Variable domain in full (rest from reference TRBV9 and TRBJ2-1): DSGVTQTPKHLITATGQRVTLRCSPRSGDLSVYWYQQSLDQGLQFLIQYYNGEERAKGNILERFSAQQFPDLHSELNLSSLELGDSALYFCASSVGDSLSYNEQFFGPGTRLTVL.

The chain links TRBV6-6 to TRBJ1-1; 9 nucleotides align to TRBD1. V shed 4 bases, J shed 4 bases, and the junction held 4 bases outside the gene matches. Germline V gene lookup returns CDR1 MNHNY and CDR2 SVGAGI (reference sequence). The CDR3 loop spans 14 amino acids. The CDR3 DNA follows: TGTGCCAGCAGTTCGACAGGGGGATCCACTGAAGCTTTCTTT. It translates to CASSSTGGSTEAFF.

V usage is TRBV30 and J usage is TRBJ1-5; D gene uncertain. CDR1 GTSNPN and CDR2 SVGIG come from the germline V gene (reference sequence). The V gene lost 2 bases and the J gene lost 2 bases, with 10 bases spanning the gap. This CDR3 is 14 amino acids long. The CDR3 DNA sequence: TGTGCCTGGAGTAAAATAACGGGCAATCAGCCCCAGCATTTT. Residues: CAWSKITGNQPQHF. Combining the CDR3 with reference TRBV30 and TRBJ1-5 gives the whole variable domain SQTIHQWPATLVQPVGSPLSLECTVEGTSNPNLYWYRQAAGRGLQLLFYSVGIGQISSEVPQNLSASRPQDRQFILSSKKLLLSDSGFYLCAWSKITGNQPQHFGDGTRLSIL.

The V call is TRBV14, the J call TRBJ2-2; D is unclear. Trimming took off 2 bases at V and 6 bases at J, with 7 bases between the two ends. Germline CDR1 SGHDN, CDR2 FVKESK. This CDR3 contains 13 residues. CDR3 sequence: CASSQTVPGELFF. CDR3 sequence (DNA): TGTGCCAGCAGCCAAACAGTCCCCGGGGAGCTGTTTTTT.

V and J are TRBV30 and TRBJ1-1; 7 bases are a match to TRBD1. Germline trimming cut 5 bases from V and 0 bases from J; bases unmatched to any gene: 6. This CDR3 spans 14 amino acids. Germline values: CDR1 GTSNPN, CDR2 SVGIG (reference sequence). Here the CDR3 reads CAWFRTGVNTEAFF. The DNA for the CDR3 is TGTGCCTGGTTTAGGACAGGAGTGAACACTGAAGCTTTCTTT.